The rows below give T cell receptor beta chains drawn from one sample of a study of blood T cell repertoires in COVID-19. The data were produced by immunoSEQ multiplex PCR, yet TCRdb's version contains in-frame clones alone and is incomplete. Of roughly 57,000 clones listed, 89% are singletons. Source material: peripheral blood. These receptor sequences come from a human donor in a cohort sampled during active COVID-19. Each CDR3 is given with its conserved first and last residue. A D gene is named only where the DNA matches it firmly. The size of a clone is reported for some rows only, either as once, few or many, or as a class for expanded clones.

j_call v_call d_call clone_size cdr3_nt cdr3_aa
TRBJ2-3 TRBV4-3 TRBD1 . TGCGCCAGCAGCCAAGAAACGGGACAGGGTTCGGATACGCAGTATTTT CASSQETGQGSDTQYF
TRBJ1-1 TRBV7-9 TRBD1 . TGTGCCAGCAGCACAACAGGGGTTGAAGCTTTCTTT CASSTTGVEAFF
TRBJ1-5 TRBV6-2/TRBV6-3 TRBD1 few TGTGCCAGCAGTTACTCGATCGGACAGGGGGATTCGACCCAGCCCCAGCATTTT CASSYSIGQGDSTQPQHF
TRBJ1-2 TRBV18 TRBD1 . TGTGCCAGCTCTCAGACAGGGGACTATGGCTACACCTTC CASSQTGDYGYTF
TRBJ1-2 TRBV13 . . TGTGCCAGCAGCTTGCAGGGGACCTATGGCTACACCTTC CASSLQGTYGYTF
TRBJ1-1 TRBV15 . . TGTGCCACCAGCAGAGATGCCCGGGGAGTCACTGAAGCTTTCTTT CATSRDARGVTEAFF
TRBJ1-2 TRBV7-2 . . TGTGCCAGCAGCTCCGACAGCTATGGCTACACCTTC CASSSDSYGYTF
TRBJ1-3 TRBV12-5 TRBD1 . TGTGCTAGTGGTTTCTCAGGACAGGCGAACACCATATATTTT CASGFSGQANTIYF
TRBJ1-2 TRBV5-5 . . TGTGCCAGCAGCTTTACTCCAGAGGGTGCTGACGGCTACACCTTC CASSFTPEGADGYTF
TRBJ1-1 TRBV4-1 . . TGCGCCAGCAGCCAAGGTCGGTTCTCGAACACTGAAGCTTTCTTT CASSQGRFSNTEAFF
TRBJ1-1 TRBV7-9 . . TGTGCCAGCAGCTTAGGGAGGGGCTTGAGGACTGAAGCTTTCTTT CASSLGRGLRTEAFF
TRBJ1-5 TRBV20-1 . . TGCAGTGCTAGTATGTCGACAGCTAACAATCAGCCCCAGCATTTT CSASMSTANNQPQHF
TRBJ1-1 TRBV12-3/TRBV12-4 TRBD1 . TGTGCCAGCAGGCTCACAGGGGGCCCTGAAGCTTTCTTT CASRLTGGPEAFF
TRBJ2-2 TRBV18 . once TGTGCCAGCTCACCGGGTTCCGGGACACTGAACACCGGGGAGCTGTTTTTT CASSPGSGTLNTGELFF
TRBJ1-5 TRBV6-5 TRBD1 few TGTGCCAGCAGAGGGACAGGGTCGAGCAATCAGCCCCAGCATTTT CASRGTGSSNQPQHF
TRBJ2-7 TRBV5-1 . . TGCGCCAGCACTTTGTCCGTCCGCGGCTCCTACGAGCAGTACTTC CASTLSVRGSYEQYF
TRBJ1-1 TRBV15 . . TGTGCCACCAGCAGAGTCGGGGGGGCCGGTACTGAAGCTTTCTTT CATSRVGGAGTEAFF
TRBJ2-3 TRBV6-2/TRBV6-3 TRBD2 . TGTGCCAGCAGTCGCGGGGGGACCACAGATACGCAGTATTTT CASSRGGTTDTQYF
TRBJ1-5 TRBV6-2/TRBV6-3 . . TGTGCCAGCACCCCATCTAGCCATCAGCCCCAGCATTTT CASTPSSHQPQHF
TRBJ1-1 TRBV6-2/TRBV6-3 . . TGTGCCAGCAGTTACAGCTTAAGCACTGAAGCTTTCTTT CASSYSLSTEAFF
TRBJ1-2 TRBV9 . . TGTGCCAGCAGCGTAGCTACGTGGGGGGGCTATGGCTACACCTTC CASSVATWGGYGYTF
TRBJ1-4 TRBV2 . once TGTGCCACCTCTAAGGGGAATCTTCTTGAAAAACTGTTTTTT CATSKGNLLEKLFF
TRBJ2-2 TRBV9 TRBD2 . TGTGCCAGCAGCGGCGGGACTAGCGAGATAACAGGGGAGCTGTTTTTT CASSGGTSEITGELFF
TRBJ1-5 TRBV28 . . TGTGCCAGCAGTTTTCCGCAGCCCCAGCATTTT CASSFPQPQHF
TRBJ1-2 TRBV27 . . TGTGCCAGCCGAGCCAGGGATGGTACCTATGGCTACACCTTC CASRARDGTYGYTF
TRBJ2-7 TRBV2 . . TGTGCCAGCAGAGGGTCGAGGGTCTTCACCTACGAGCAGTACTTC CASRGSRVFTYEQYF
TRBJ1-2 TRBV4-3 TRBD1 . TGCGCCAGCAGCCAGGCCGGGACAGGTTATGGCTACACCTTC CASSQAGTGYGYTF
TRBJ2-1 TRBV4-2 TRBD2 . TGTGCCAGCAGCCAAGATCGCCGCGGGGGGTCCTACAATGAGCAGTTCTTC CASSQDRRGGSYNEQFF
TRBJ1-5 TRBV27 TRBD1 . TGTGCCAGCAGTTCAACAGGGGGCGGCAATCAGCCCCAGCATTTT CASSSTGGGNQPQHF
TRBJ2-2 TRBV2 TRBD2 . TGTGCCAGCAGTTGGCGGGAGCGGAGCACCGGGGAGCTGTTTTTT CASSWRERSTGELFF
TRBJ1-2 TRBV30 . . TGTGCCTGGGCGGCCCTGAGGATTGGCTACACCTTC CAWAALRIGYTF
TRBJ2-5 TRBV20-1 . once TGCAGTGCTAGTGTTATAGGGGGTCAAGAGACCCAGTACTTC CSASVIGGQETQYF
TRBJ1-2 TRBV11-2 . . TGTGCCAGCAGCTTTCAGGCAGGCCGCCCCTATGGCTACACCTTC CASSFQAGRPYGYTF
TRBJ1-5 TRBV6-6 TRBD1 . TGTGCCAGCAGCTCAGACAGGGTAAATAATCAGCCCCAGCATTTT CASSSDRVNNQPQHF
TRBJ2-6 TRBV6-4 TRBD2 . TGTGCCAGCAGTGACCCTCTGTTAGCGGGGGTAGACGAGGGGGCCAACGTCCTGACTTTC CASSDPLLAGVDEGANVLTF
TRBJ1-1 TRBV7-2 TRBD1 . TGTGCCAGCAGCCCTGACAGGGGGCACAAGAACACTGAAGCTTTCTTT CASSPDRGHKNTEAFF
TRBJ2-5 TRBV7-2 . . TGTGCCAGCAGCGTGAGAGGGTTTTGGCGGGAGACCCAGTACTTC CASSVRGFWRETQYF
TRBJ2-5 TRBV19 TRBD1 . TGTGCCAGTAGTATCCCAGGGGGCATGGAGACCCAGTACTTC CASSIPGGMETQYF
TRBJ1-1 TRBV6-5 . . TGTGCCAGCAGTTACTCAGGGGGAACTGAAGCTTTCTTT CASSYSGGTEAFF
TRBJ1-4 TRBV9 TRBD1 . TGTGCCAGCAGCGTACAGGGGGATGAAAAACTGTTTTTT CASSVQGDEKLFF
TRBJ2-6 TRBV15 . . TGTGCCACCAGCGAAGGACTCTCTGGGGCCAACGTCCTGACTTTC CATSEGLSGANVLTF
TRBJ2-2 TRBV2 . . TGTGCCAGCAGTGAATGGATGGGGGCAGGGAGCACCGGGGAGCTGTTTTTT CASSEWMGAGSTGELFF
TRBJ2-7 TRBV20-1 TRBD1 . TGCAGTGCTAGTTTGGGACAGGGGTACGAGCAGTACTTC CSASLGQGYEQYF
TRBJ2-7 TRBV18 TRBD1 . TGTGCCAGCTCACCCCCCCGGGACAGGGACGAGCAGTACTTC CASSPPRDRDEQYF
TRBJ2-3 TRBV7-9 TRBD2 . TGTGCCAGCAGCCTCCAGACTAGCGGGACCACAGATACGCAGTATTTT CASSLQTSGTTDTQYF
TRBJ1-6 TRBV27 TRBD1 . TGTGCCAGCAGATCTTACCTACAGGGGGCGCAAAATTCACCCCTCCACTTT CASRSYLQGAQNSPLHF
TRBJ2-5 TRBV7-9 TRBD1 . TGTGCCAGTAGGGGGCTCTTGGAGACCCAGTACTTC CASRGLLETQYF
TRBJ2-3 TRBV12-3/TRBV12-4 . . TGTGCCAGCAGCTGGGGAGAAGATACGCAGTATTTT CASSWGEDTQYF
TRBJ1-1 TRBV4-1 TRBD1 . TGCGCCAGCAGCCAAGACACAGGGACAGAGATGAACACTGAAGCTTTCTTT CASSQDTGTEMNTEAFF
TRBJ1-3 TRBV3-1/TRBV3-2 . once TGTGCCAGCAGCCAGGGCCCTCTTGGAAACACCATATATTTT CASSQGPLGNTIYF
TRBJ1-6 TRBV7-6 . . TGTGCCAGCAGCTTAGTGGCCCAGGGTTGGAATTCACCCCTCCACTTT CASSLVAQGWNSPLHF